This T cell receptor beta chain emerged from a study of human T cells and chemical hapten exposure. Study conclusions and caveats: After DPC sensitization, TCRs above 1 in 1000 frequency showed no change.

This sample's time point: patch test 1, 2 weeks after DPC sensitization. Documented treatment: therapeutic diphenylcyclopropenone sensitization with weekly scalp DPC. Germline V gene sequence: CDR1 KGHSH, CDR2 LQKENI. Trimming cost V 3 bases and J 7 bases, with 15 bases left between them. The CDR3 sequence is 14 residues long. Using its own MiXCR run on the RACE reads, TCRdb lists one record per CDR3 protein. This table has 74,000 or so distinct CDR3 sequences, 10% appearing once. In regard to this clonotype: Its specificity is not known.

The sequence was collected from a woman in her forties or fifties with alopecia areata. Some clones in this sample may be carry-over from other donors' samples. V usage is TRBV18 and J usage is TRBJ1-1; D might be TRBD1 (5 bases). The sample consisted of whole blood, taken in connection with sensitization to the hapten diphenylcyclopropenone (DPC). CDR3 region: CASSPPARGHEAFF. In DNA form, the CDR3 reads TGTGCCAGCTCACCTCCGGCCCGCGGACATGAAGCTTTCTTT.